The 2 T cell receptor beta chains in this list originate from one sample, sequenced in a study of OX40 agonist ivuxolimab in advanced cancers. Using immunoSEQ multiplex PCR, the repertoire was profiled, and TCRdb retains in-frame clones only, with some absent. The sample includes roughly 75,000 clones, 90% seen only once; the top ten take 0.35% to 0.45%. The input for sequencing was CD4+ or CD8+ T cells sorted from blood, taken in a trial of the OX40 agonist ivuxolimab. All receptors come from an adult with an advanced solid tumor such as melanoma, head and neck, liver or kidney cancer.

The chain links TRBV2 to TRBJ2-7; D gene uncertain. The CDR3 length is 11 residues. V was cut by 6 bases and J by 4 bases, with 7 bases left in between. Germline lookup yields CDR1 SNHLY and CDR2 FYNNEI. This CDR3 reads CASSVQYEQYF. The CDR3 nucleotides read TGTGCCAGCAGCGTCCAGTACGAGCAGTACTTC.

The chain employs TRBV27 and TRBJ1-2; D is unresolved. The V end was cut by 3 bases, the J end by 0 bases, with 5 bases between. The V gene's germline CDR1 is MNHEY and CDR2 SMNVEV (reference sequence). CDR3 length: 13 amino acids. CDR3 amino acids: CASSFGANYGYTF. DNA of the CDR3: TGTGCCAGCAGTTTTGGGGCTAACTATGGCTACACCTTC.